The 22 T cell receptor beta chains below all came from one sample that was sequenced in a study of memory CD8 T cells in hepatitis C reinfection. The time point here: peak reinfection, 3 to 8 weeks after reinfection detection. The sorted cells went straight to TCR sequencing with no prior in vitro expansion. Method: immunoSEQ multiplex PCR; TCRdb's copy keeps in-frame clones and lacks some. The data show about 45,000 clones, around 87% seen once. Sequenced: naive CD8+ T cells sorted from blood. The receptors were sampled from a man between 18 and 29 years old with hepatitis C virus infection.

The chain employs TRBV19 and TRBJ1-2, with TRBD1 as a possible D gene (6 bases). CDR3 length equals 13 residues. Trimming pared 3 bases from V and 6 bases from J, leaving 11 bases between. Germline assignment: CDR1 LNHDA and CDR2 SQIVND (reference sequence). Here the CDR3 DNA reads TGTGCCAGTAGTATTGGACAGCGTAATGGCTACACCTTC. This sequence encodes CASSIGQRNGYTF. Based on the CDR3 plus reference TRBV19 and TRBJ1-2, the full variable domain is DGGITQSPKYLFRKEGQNVTLSCEQNLNHDAMYWYRQDPGQGLRLIYYSQIVNDFQKGDIAEGYSVSREKKESFPLTVTSAQKNPTAFYLCASSIGQRNGYTFGSGTRLTVV.

This chain uses TRBV11-2 with TRBJ2-3, with TRBD2 matching 7 bases. The germline V gene encodes CDR1 SGHAT and CDR2 FQNNGV. The CDR3 has 16 residues. V trimming: 8 bases; J trimming: 0 bases; junction bases outside the gene matches: 11. CDR3 coding DNA: TGTGCCAGCGCGCAAGGTCAAGCGGGAAGCACAGATACGCAGTATTTT. Its translation is CASAQGQAGSTDTQYF.

This clone was found once. The chain has TRBV6-1 and TRBJ2-3; 10 positions agree with TRBD2. V lost 4 bases to trimming and J lost 3 bases; unmatched junction nucleotides: 7. This CDR3 contains 16 residues. Germline V gene sequence: CDR1 MNHNS, CDR2 SASEGT. The CDR3 here is CASSGRSGRGTDTQYF. DNA for the CDR3: TGTGCCAGCAGTGGACGAAGCGGGAGGGGTACAGATACGCAGTATTTT.

CDR3 sequence: CASSFLEKSDTQYF. CDR3 DNA sequence: TGCGCCAGCAGCTTTCTAGAGAAGTCAGATACGCAGTATTTT. V usage is TRBV5-1 and J usage is TRBJ2-3; D call uncertain. CDR1 SGHRS and CDR2 YFSETQ come from the germline V gene. The CDR3 consists of 14 residues. Deletions cut 2 bases from V and 4 bases from J, with 11 bases between.

About this clone: The sample has other DNA sequences that encode this CDR3 too. This sequence joins TRBV7-9 and TRBJ1-5; 7 bases are shared with TRBD1. J was trimmed by 4 bases and V by 3 bases; bases with no gene match: 3. The CDR3 consists of 14 residues. CDR1 is SEHNR, CDR2 FQNEAQ, per germline (reference sequence). The CDR3 reads CASSLSGGNQPQHF. CDR3 bases: TGTGCCAGCAGCTTGTCAGGGGGAAATCAGCCCCAGCATTTT. Full variable domain (rest looked up from reference TRBV7-9 and TRBJ1-5): DTGVSQNPRHKITKRGQNVTFRCDPISEHNRLYWYRQTLGQGPEFLTYFQNEAQLEKSRLLSDRFSAERPKGSFSTLEIQRTEQGDSAMYLCASSLSGGNQPQHFGDGTRLSIL.

The chain recombines TRBV5-8 with TRBJ2-7; 10 nucleotides match TRBD1. Germline lookup yields CDR1 SGHTS and CDR2 YDEGEE. V was pared by 4 bases and J by 4 bases, with 11 bases of the junction left unmatched. This CDR3 spans 16 amino acids. The CDR3 sequence: CASSRQGAKIRYEQYF. For the CDR3, the DNA is TGTGCCAGCAGCCGACAGGGGGCGAAGATAAGGTACGAGCAGTACTTC.

The V gene is TRBV7-9, the J gene TRBJ2-1; D is unclear. V dropped 3 bases and J dropped 7 bases, with 10 bases sitting between them. Germline loops: CDR1 SEHNR, CDR2 FQNEAQ (reference sequence). The CDR3 has 13 residues. CDR3 bases: TGTGCCAGCAGCTTTCCCAGTCAAAATGAGCAGTTCTTC. Amino acid sequence: CASSFPSQNEQFF.

V usage is TRBV6-1 and J usage is TRBJ2-2; 9 bases are shared with TRBD1. Germline V gene sequence: CDR1 MNHNS, CDR2 SASEGT. J was trimmed by 3 bases and V by 5 bases; bases with no gene match: 4. The CDR3 spans 15 residues. This CDR3 reads CASSPTGGDTGELFF. The CDR3 coding sequence is TGTGCCAGCAGTCCGACAGGGGGAGACACCGGGGAGCTGTTTTTT.

V usage is TRBV2 and J usage is TRBJ2-7, with 14 bases lining up with TRBD2. CDR1 is SNHLY and CDR2 is FYNNEI in the germline V gene. The CDR3 has 16 residues. V lost 1 base, J lost 4 bases, and 3 bases stayed unmatched. CDR3 bases: TGTGCCAGCAGTGAAGTTGGGACTAGCGGGAGTTACGAGCAGTACTTC. It specifies CASSEVGTSGSYEQYF.

The chain recombines TRBV6-4 with TRBJ2-7; D possibly corresponds to TRBD2 (6 bases). CDR3 size: 17 residues. V lost 4 bases, J lost 6 bases, and 25 bases lay in between. CDR1 and CDR2 (germline): MRHNA, SNTAGT. CDR3 sequence (DNA): TGTGCCAGCAGTGCCCCCAGGTCTAGACTAGATTACTGCGAGCAGTACTTC. It specifies CASSAPRSRLDYCEQYF.

This chain connects TRBV4-1 to TRBJ2-1, with TRBD1 identical over 7 bases. Germline V gene lookup returns CDR1 MGHRA and CDR2 YSYEKL. The CDR3 is 14 residues long. V lost 1 base and J lost 3; bases outside the gene matches: 0. The CDR3 DNA reads TGCGCCAGCAGCCAAGGGGACAGCTACAATGAGCAGTTCTTC. This codes for CASSQGDSYNEQFF.

The rearrangement uses TRBV4-1 and TRBJ2-1; TRBD2 matches 7 bases. The CDR3 consists of 15 residues. Germline V gives CDR1 MGHRA, CDR2 YSYEKL. J lost 10 bases, V lost 4 bases, and 13 bases had no gene match. The CDR3 nucleotides are TGCGCCAGCAGCCCAGGGACTACCTCCCACGAGGAGCAGTTCTTC. Translated: CASSPGTTSHEEQFF.

This chain uses TRBV27 with TRBJ2-7; TRBD2 matches at 8 bases. The length of the CDR3 is 14 residues. The germline CDR1 and CDR2 sequences are MNHEY and SMNVEV (reference sequence). The J segment lost 3 bases and the V segment lost 5 bases, leaving 6 bases of the junction unmatched. CDR3: CASSPRGGFYEQYV. DNA for the CDR3: TGTGCCAGCAGTCCTCGGGGGGGTTTCTACGAGCAGTACGTC.

As concerns this clone: Other DNA sequences in the same sample also yield this CDR3. V and J are TRBV27 and TRBJ2-2; a weak D match, TRBD2 (5 bases). Germline-derived CDR1 and CDR2 are MNHEY and SMNVEV (reference sequence). V was cut by 1 base and J by 2 bases, with 8 bases left in between. The CDR3 has 15 amino acids. In DNA form, the CDR3 reads TGTGCCAGCAGTTTATTCGGGGTAAACACCGGGGAGCTGTTTTTT. Amino acids: CASSLFGVNTGELFF.

Regarding this clone: Its ends do not fully match the called genes, so a read error is possible. The genes are TRBV4-1 and TRBJ1-2; D gene ambiguous. The CDR3 runs to 15 residues. Germline V lookup: CDR1 MGHRA, CDR2 YSYEKL. The CDR3 is CASSQEGAVYYGYTF. The CDR3 DNA sequence: TGCGCCAGCAGCCAAGAAGGCGCAGTCTACTATGGTTACACCTTC.

The chain combines TRBV4-1 with TRBJ1-6; D ambiguous. CDR1 is MGHRA, CDR2 YSYEKL, per germline. The CDR3 totals 15 residues. V was cut by 0 bases and J by 0 bases, with 3 bases left in between. CDR3 coding DNA: TGCGCCAGCAGCCAAGATAGCTCCTATAATTCACCCCTCCACTTT. It yields the protein CASSQDSSYNSPLHF.

This clone was picked up a small number of times. The chain uses TRBV19 and TRBJ1-5, with D hard to call. Germline CDR1 LNHDA, CDR2 SQIVND (reference sequence). V was cut by 4 bases and J by 4 bases, with 11 bases left in between. The CDR3 loop spans 14 amino acids. In nucleotides, the CDR3 is TGTGCCAGTAGTACAGACGGAGTAAATCAGCCCCAGCATTTT. It encodes CASSTDGVNQPQHF. Variable domain in full (rest from reference TRBV19 and TRBJ1-5): DGGITQSPKYLFRKEGQNVTLSCEQNLNHDAMYWYRQDPGQGLRLIYYSQIVNDFQKGDIAEGYSVSREKKESFPLTVTSAQKNPTAFYLCASSTDGVNQPQHFGDGTRLSIL.

J is TRBJ2-2 and V is TRBV13, with D possibly being TRBD1 (6 bases). From germline, CDR1 is PRHDT and CDR2 FYEKMQ (reference sequence). The germline V and J ends were trimmed by 4 bases and 5 bases, with 11 bases remaining between them. This CDR3 spans 14 amino acids. The CDR3 sequence: CASSSQTGTGELFF. CDR3 coding DNA: TGTGCCAGCAGCTCGCAAACAGGGACCGGGGAGCTGTTTTTT.

This chain joins TRBV5-1 and TRBJ2-5; 7 bases match TRBD1. V lost 4 bases to trimming and J lost 0 bases; unmatched junction nucleotides: 3. The CDR3 has 14 amino acids. Germline CDR1 reads SGHRS; CDR2 reads YFSETQ. CDR3 in amino acids: CASSGQEYQETQYF. DNA for the CDR3: TGCGCCAGCAGCGGACAGGAGTACCAAGAGACCCAGTACTTC.

The chain is built from TRBV5-4 and TRBJ2-1, with a possible D match to TRBD2 (6 bases). Germline CDR1 is SGHNT and CDR2 is YYREEE (reference sequence). V dropped 4 bases and J dropped 6 bases, with 14 bases sitting between them. The CDR3 consists of 14 residues. In nucleotides, the CDR3 is TGTGCCAGCAGCACCGGTGATAGCGGCAATGAGCAGTTCTTC. It translates to CASSTGDSGNEQFF.

The V and J genes are TRBV19 and TRBJ2-3; 8 bases agree with TRBD2. The CDR3 extends over 14 amino acids. Looked up from germline, CDR1 is LNHDA and CDR2 is SQIVND (reference sequence). V gave up 6 bases and J gave up 6 bases; unmatched junction bases: 8. Here the CDR3 reads CASREAGVGDTQYF. CDR3 DNA sequence: TGTGCCAGTAGGGAAGCGGGAGTGGGTGATACGCAGTATTTT.

This chain's CDR3 is CASSLAGQGSSPLHF. CDR3 nucleotides: TGTGCCAGCAGCTTAGCTGGACAGGGGAGCTCACCCCTCCACTTT. The rearrangement links TRBV7-9 to TRBJ1-6, with TRBD1 matching 9 bases. The germline V gene has CDR1 SEHNR and CDR2 FQNEAQ (reference sequence). With V trimmed by 0 bases and J by 10 bases, 4 bases remained unmatched. The CDR3 is 15 residues long.